The T cell receptor beta chain under discussion was sequenced for a study of shared clonotypes between healthy human individuals. Study overall: Three men and a couple of women, aged 18 to 49, were donors.

Investigators spread the genomic DNA of each subset evenly over several immunoSEQ plates. Per the original methods: ImmunoSEQ output lacked quality scores and full-length reads, limiting matched filtering. Data came from immunoSEQ multiplex PCR; TCRdb stores just in-frame clones and leaves some out. The DNA was the basis for D and trimming; V, J and clone size are from that table. This table has about 1 million clones, about three quarters appearing once. Points from the study as a whole: The study found roughly 5.3% of naive CD4 clonotypes shared across a few donors.

The V gene's germline CDR1 is MNHEY and CDR2 SVGAGI. The V and J ends lost 0 bases and 11 bases, in that order; junction bases with no gene match: 5. This CDR3 is 13 amino acids long. Notes on this clone: The target antigen is unknown.

The TCR comes from a man younger than 35 in good health. The gene calls are TRBV6-5 and TRBJ2-3; 7 bases agree with TRBD2. Sample: memory CD4+ T cells sorted from blood. Regarding subset: CD45RA-negative fraction. For the CDR3, the DNA is TGTGCCAGCAGTTACTCGGGGGGGAGGGTGCAGTATTTT. The encoded protein is CASSYSGGRVQYF.